A single sample gave rise to the 25 T cell receptor beta chains below, sequenced in a study of identical twins. Each CDR3 protein is one row after TCRdb ran MiXCR on the 5' RACE reads. The sample includes some 730,000 distinct CDR3 sequences, roughly 18% of them seen just once. The same specimen was also included in a second study, on T cells expressing NK-cell markers.

The sample comprised PBMCs. The receptors originated from a woman aged 18-29 years in good health.

In its sample, this clonotype was seen a few times. The chain links TRBV5-1 to TRBJ2-5, with D perhaps matching TRBD2 (5 bases). The V gene's germline CDR1 is SGHRS and CDR2 YFSETQ. This CDR3 contains 14 residues. Trimming left V 1 base short and J 2 bases short, with 9 bases between. The DNA of the CDR3 is TGCGCCAGCAGCTTGTTAGTAGCGCAAGAGACCCAGTACTTC. This encodes CASSLLVAQETQYF.

A few counts support this clonotype. The CDR3 DNA follows: TGCGCCAGCAGCCAAGATGGAGGACAGGGGTACCAAGAGACCCAGTACTTC. It codes for CASSQDGGQGYQETQYF. The rearrangement links TRBV4-3 to TRBJ2-5; 9 bases are a match to TRBD1. Per germline, CDR1 LGHNA and CDR2 YSLEER. Trimming at V came to 0 bases and at J to 0 bases, leaving 5 bases not matched to a gene. This CDR3 comprises 17 residues.

The chain employs TRBV7-9 and TRBJ1-2, with D possibly matching TRBD1 (6 bases). There are 14 residues in the CDR3. V was pared by 3 bases and J by 6 bases, with 14 bases between. The germline V gene has CDR1 SEHNR and CDR2 FQNEAQ (reference sequence). In nucleotides, the CDR3 is TGTGCCAGCAGCTTGGGGGCCAAAGAGGATGGCTACACCTTC. This gives the protein CASSLGAKEDGYTF.

The sample holds a few counts of this clonotype. V is TRBV6-4 and J is TRBJ2-2; 13 nucleotides agree with TRBD2. CDR3 length: 15 residues. CDR1 and CDR2 (germline): MRHNA, SNTAGT. J gave up 5 bases and V 6 bases, and 3 bases lay outside the gene matches. CDR3 region: CASRRTSGGTGELFF. CDR3 nucleotide sequence: TGTGCCAGCAGACGGACTAGCGGGGGTACCGGGGAGCTGTTTTTT.

Ten or more counts support this clonotype. The chain links TRBV12-3 or TRBV12-4 to TRBJ1-1; D is undetermined. There are 13 residues in the CDR3. V was pared by 2 bases and J by 1 base, with 5 bases between. The CDR3 sequence is CASSLMGNTEAFF. The CDR3 nucleotides are TGTGCCAGCAGTTTAATGGGGAACACTGAAGCTTTCTTT.

This clonotype was counted between two and nine times. This chain links TRBV20-1 with TRBJ2-3; D gene uncertain. The V and J ends lost 1 base and 4 bases respectively, with 18 bases between them. CDR3 size: 16 residues. Per germline, CDR1 DFQATT and CDR2 SNEGSKA (reference sequence). The CDR3 coding sequence is TGCAGTGCTAGAGTAGTTGGTTTGCTCGGCCCAGATACGCAGTATTTT. Its protein product is CSARVVGLLGPDTQYF.

V gene TRBV6-2 or TRBV6-3 combines with J gene TRBJ1-5; TRBD1 is a possible D gene (5 bases). V shed 6 bases and J shed 7 bases, with 16 bases lying between them. The CDR3 totals 14 residues. Germline loops: CDR1 MNHEY, CDR2 SVGEGT. The CDR3 here is CASSPAGLQQPQHF. The CDR3, as DNA: TGTGCCAGCAGCCCCGCGGGGCTTCAACAGCCCCAGCATTTT.

This chain joins TRBV20-1 and TRBJ2-1; tentatively, D is TRBD2 (5 bases). The CDR3 has 14 amino acids. V was pared by 5 bases and J by 5 bases, with 16 bases between. Looked up from germline, CDR1 is DFQATT and CDR2 is SNEGSKA (reference sequence). The CDR3 DNA follows: TGCAGTGCTCTTCGGCCTCGGAGGAACAATGAGCAGTTCTTC. Protein product: CSALRPRRNNEQFF.

The CDR3: CASSLGVSNEQYF. The CDR3 bases are TGCGCCAGCAGCTTGGGCGTATCCAACGAGCAGTACTTC. The J gene is TRBJ2-7, the V gene TRBV5-1; D gene ambiguous. V was trimmed by 0 bases and J by 5 bases, leaving 9 bases between them. Germline values: CDR1 SGHRS, CDR2 YFSETQ. The CDR3 sequence is 13 residues long.

This clonotype was seen only a few times. The chain is built from TRBV5-1 and TRBJ2-4; 9 bases line up with TRBD1. In germline, CDR1 is SGHRS, CDR2 YFSETQ. This CDR3 has 13 residues. The junction had 6 bases not matched to a gene; V was cut back by 8 bases and J by 6 bases. This CDR3 is CASSNRGRNIQYF. The CDR3 DNA sequence: TGCGCCAGTTCTAACAGGGGGCGAAACATTCAGTACTTC.

This clonotype was seen only a few times. V and J are TRBV4-3 and TRBJ2-2; D gene ambiguous. The CDR3 consists of 17 residues. The ends were cut back, 3 bases at V and 5 bases at J, with 19 bases in the middle. Per the germline V gene, CDR1 is LGHNA and CDR2 is YSLEER. The CDR3 protein is CASSQSFFVKVTGELFF. Written as DNA, the CDR3 is TGCGCCAGCAGCCAGTCTTTTTTTGTAAAGGTTACCGGGGAGCTGTTTTTT.

V usage is TRBV7-9 and J usage is TRBJ2-3; 7 nucleotides line up with TRBD1. CDR3 length equals 15 residues. Germline V gene data show CDR1 as SEHNR and CDR2 as FQNEAQ (reference sequence). Losses at the gene ends were 10 bases for V and 4 bases for J; bases not matched to a gene: 14. CDR3 DNA: TGTGCCACCAACAGGGGTACCCTAACGGCAGATACGCAGTATTTT. Encoded protein: CATNRGTLTADTQYF.

The chain links TRBV12-3 or TRBV12-4 to TRBJ1-2, with D hard to call. Trimming took 3 bases from V and 0 from J, leaving 8 bases between them. The CDR3 contains 14 residues. CDR3 in amino acids: CASSFGVSNYGYTF. The CDR3 DNA is TGTGCCAGCAGTTTTGGGGTCTCTAACTATGGCTACACCTTC.

This clonotype was seen many times. The chain couples TRBV12-3 or TRBV12-4 to TRBJ2-1, with 8 bases lining up with TRBD1. There are 16 residues in the CDR3. The J segment lost 7 bases and the V segment lost 5 bases, leaving 13 bases of the junction unmatched. Here the CDR3 reads CASSGDRQGRRNEQFF. In nucleotides, the CDR3 is TGTGCCAGCAGTGGGGATCGACAGGGGAGGAGAAATGAGCAGTTCTTC.

This rearrangement joins TRBV18 to TRBJ2-1; D unresolved. Germline V CDR1 and CDR2: KGHSH, LQKENI. This CDR3 contains 10 residues. V lost 8 bases and J lost 7, with 6 bases in between. The CDR3 sequence: CASTANEQFF. The CDR3 DNA follows: TGTGCCAGCACGGCTAATGAGCAGTTCTTC.

The CDR3 region is CASSFGGGDTEAFF. CDR3 bases: TGTGCCAGCAGCTTCGGGGGGGGCGACACTGAAGCTTTCTTT. The chain combines TRBV5-6 with TRBJ1-1; the D gene is possibly TRBD1 (6 bases). The CDR3 has 14 amino acids. Germline CDR1 reads SGHDT; CDR2 reads YYEEEE. V was clipped by 2 bases and J by 3 bases, with 11 bases between them.

The CDR3 reads CASSLETGGSSFEQYF. CDR3 DNA: TGTGCCAGCAGCTTAGAAACAGGGGGCTCCTCGTTCGAGCAGTACTTC. This sequence joins TRBV7-9 and TRBJ2-7, with 9 bases identical to TRBD1. V was pared by 1 base and J by 6 bases, with 10 bases of the junction left unmatched. The germline gives CDR1 SEHNR, CDR2 FQNEAQ (reference sequence). The CDR3 runs to 16 residues.

The J gene is TRBJ2-3, the V gene TRBV4-1; 10 bases align to TRBD1. The CDR3 has 15 residues. Losses at the gene ends were 3 bases for V and 4 bases for J; bases not matched to a gene: 4. Germline-derived CDR1 and CDR2 are MGHRA and YSYEKL. CDR3 protein: CASSHPTGGADTQYF. The CDR3 DNA reads as TGCGCCAGCAGCCACCCGACAGGGGGCGCAGATACGCAGTATTTT.

The V call is TRBV20-1, the J call TRBJ2-1; the D call may be TRBD1 or TRBD2 (5 bases each). The CDR3 has 16 residues. Per germline, CDR1 DFQATT and CDR2 SNEGSKA (reference sequence). V shed 2 bases and J shed 1 base, with 15 bases lying between them. The CDR3 DNA follows: TGCAGTGCTAGATATGGGGACGCCGGGTCCTACAATGAGCAGTTCTTC. Translated: CSARYGDAGSYNEQFF.

There are a few counts of this clonotype. The gene calls are TRBV7-9 and TRBJ2-3; possibly TRBD1 or TRBD2 for D (5 bases each). The CDR3 is 14 residues long. Germline lookup yields CDR1 SEHNR and CDR2 FQNEAQ (reference sequence). With 5 bases removed from V and 6 bases from J, the gap between germline ends came to 15 bases. CDR3 DNA sequence: TGTGCCAGCAGCCCTGGGCGGGCAGGGGATACGCAGTATTTT. It encodes CASSPGRAGDTQYF. Full variable domain (rest looked up from reference TRBV7-9 and TRBJ2-3): DTGVSQNPRHKITKRGQNVTFRCDPISEHNRLYWYRQTLGQGPEFLTYFQNEAQLEKSRLLSDRFSAERPKGSFSTLEIQRTEQGDSAMYLCASSPGRAGDTQYFGPGTRLTVL.

The chain employs TRBV20-1 and TRBJ2-5, with 10 bases identical to TRBD2. V lost 6 bases and J lost 8; bases outside the gene matches: 12. Germline-derived CDR1 and CDR2 are DFQATT and SNEGSKA (reference sequence). CDR3 length: 14 amino acids. The CDR3 region is CSASGTSASDTQYF. The CDR3 DNA reads TGCAGTGCCAGCGGGACTAGCGCCTCCGACACCCAGTACTTC.

In its sample, this clonotype was seen a few times. The V and J genes are TRBV6-1 and TRBJ2-6; D is possibly TRBD2 (5 bases). Germline CDR1 and CDR2: MNHNS and SASEGT. The CDR3 spans 13 residues. V lost 11 bases, J lost 0 bases, and 8 bases lay in between. CDR3 protein: CAGGPSGANVLTF. The CDR3 DNA reads as TGTGCCGGAGGTCCCTCTGGGGCCAACGTCCTGACTTTC.

The chain recombines TRBV12-3 or TRBV12-4 with TRBJ2-5; TRBD1 might be the D (5 bases). This CDR3 is 14 amino acids long. Trimming removed 6 bases from V and 1 base from J, with 12 bases in between. For the CDR3, the DNA is TGTGCCAGCAGGGCACAGGCTGCCCAAGAGACCCAGTACTTC. This sequence encodes CASRAQAAQETQYF.

This clonotype appeared a few times. This chain links TRBV5-1 with TRBJ2-1, with TRBD2 matching over 9 bases. Germline CDR1 is SGHRS and CDR2 is YFSETQ. V gave up 7 bases and J gave up 1 base; unmatched junction bases: 9. The CDR3 extends over 16 amino acids. In DNA form, the CDR3 reads TGCGCCAGCGTAGCCTTAGCGGGAGTATCCTACAATGAGCAGTTCTTC. This translates into CASVALAGVSYNEQFF.

V gene TRBV7-6 combines with J gene TRBJ2-5; D call uncertain. Per the germline V gene, CDR1 is SGHVS and CDR2 is FNYEAQ. Trimming left V 5 bases short and J 5 bases short, with 12 bases between. This CDR3 region has 13 residues. CDR3 nucleotides: TGTGCCAGCAGCCCCATTACCCGGGAGACCCAGTACTTC. This gives the protein CASSPITRETQYF.